This T cell receptor beta chain stems from a study of blood T cell repertoires in COVID-19. Turning to the study itself: Samples came from the United States, Italy and Spain, spanning acute and convalescent COVID-19. T cells, B-cell-depleted T cells, or PBMCs provided the cDNA or gDNA that served as material.

A word on this clone: The sample has other DNA sequences that encode this CDR3 too.

Original processing notes: By means of reference gene primer amplification, nucleated cell counts were estimated. Profiled with immunoSEQ multiplex PCR; TCRdb holds only in-frame clones, not every one. The DNA gave D and trimming, while V, J and clone size come from that table. Seen here are under 400,000 clones, 65% to 90% observed once, and the top ten hold approximately 4%. Germline values: CDR1 SGHDN, CDR2 FVKESK. The V end lost 0 bases, the J end lost 4 bases, and 13 bases lay between the germline ends. The CDR3 spans 16 residues. Sequenced input: PBMCs or T cells enriched from blood (not recorded which). This sequence was found in a woman aged 40 to 49 with acute COVID-19. This chain connects TRBV14 to TRBJ2-1; a possible D gene is TRBD2 (6 bases). In DNA, the CDR3 is TGTGCCAGCAGCCAAGACCCGGGGGACTCTTACAATGAGCAGTTCTTC. It codes for CASSQDPGDSYNEQFF.